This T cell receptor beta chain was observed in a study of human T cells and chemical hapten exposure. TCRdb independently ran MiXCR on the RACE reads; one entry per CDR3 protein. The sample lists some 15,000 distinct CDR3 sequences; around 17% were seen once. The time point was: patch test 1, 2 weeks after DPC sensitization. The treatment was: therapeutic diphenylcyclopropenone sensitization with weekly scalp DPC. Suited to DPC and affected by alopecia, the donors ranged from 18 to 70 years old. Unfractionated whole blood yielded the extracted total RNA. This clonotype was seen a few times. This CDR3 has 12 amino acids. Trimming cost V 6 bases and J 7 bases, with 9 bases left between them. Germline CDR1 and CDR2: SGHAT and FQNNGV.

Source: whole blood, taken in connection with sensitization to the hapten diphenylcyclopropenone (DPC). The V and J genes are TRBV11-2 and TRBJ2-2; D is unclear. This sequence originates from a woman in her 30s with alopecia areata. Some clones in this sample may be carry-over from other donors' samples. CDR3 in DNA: TGTGCCAGCAGACTTACTGGCGGGGAGCTGTTTTTT. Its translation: CASRLTGGELFF.